These T cell receptor beta chains were read from a single sample in a study of shared clonotypes between healthy human individuals. TCRdb keeps only in-frame clones here, not all; method: immunoSEQ multiplex PCR. This table holds around 2,000,000 clones, roughly 94% found once. The sequencing input was naive CD8+ T cells sorted from blood. The source is a man aged 18-30 years in good health. CDR3s include the opening cysteine and the closing phenylalanine or tryptophan. D genes are given only for firm matches.

J gene: TRBJ1-2; D gene: NA; V gene: TRBV27; CDR3 DNA: TGTGCCAGCAGTTTATCCCCCTCGTATGGCTACACCTTC; CDR3 protein: CASSLSPSYGYTF
J gene: TRBJ2-5; D gene: TRBD1; V gene: TRBV6-5; CDR3 DNA: TGTGCCAGCAGGACAGGACAGGGCTCGCGGGAGACCCAGTACTTC; CDR3 protein: CASRTGQGSRETQYF
J gene: TRBJ2-5; D gene: TRBD2; V gene: TRBV30; CDR3 DNA: TGTGCCTGGAGTGGTGCTAGCGGCACCGGGAAGACCCAGTACTTC; CDR3 protein: CAWSGASGTGKTQYF
J gene: TRBJ2-1; D gene: TRBD2; V gene: TRBV7-6; CDR3 DNA: TGTGCCAGCAGCCGTCTGGCTAGCGGGACGGATGAGCAGTTCTTC; CDR3 protein: CASSRLASGTDEQFF
J gene: TRBJ1-2; D gene: NA; V gene: TRBV10-3; CDR3 DNA: TGTGCCATCAGTGAGCAGGTCTATGGCTACACCTTC; CDR3 protein: CAISEQVYGYTF
J gene: TRBJ2-3; D gene: NA; V gene: TRBV7-6; CDR3 DNA: TGTGCCAGCAGCTTAGTCGCAGGGGGGGATACGCAGTATTTT; CDR3 protein: CASSLVAGGDTQYF
J gene: TRBJ2-7; D gene: TRBD1; V gene: TRBV6-9; CDR3 DNA: TGTGCGGGGGGACAGGGGGGCCACGAGCAGTACTTC; CDR3 protein: CAGGQGGHEQYF
J gene: TRBJ2-1; D gene: NA; V gene: TRBV29-1; CDR3 DNA: TGCAGCGTTTTCTGGGGCCTCCACAATGAGCAGTTCTTC; CDR3 protein: CSVFWGLHNEQFF
J gene: TRBJ1-1; D gene: NA; V gene: TRBV7-2; CDR3 DNA: TGTGCCAGCAGCTTATGGAAGATATCGAACACTGAAGCTTTCTTT; CDR3 protein: CASSLWKISNTEAFF
J gene: TRBJ2-7; D gene: NA; V gene: TRBV6-1; CDR3 DNA: TGTGCCAGCAGTGGGATCACCTTAGGACAGCCCTACGAGCAGTACTTC; CDR3 protein: CASSGITLGQPYEQYF
J gene: TRBJ2-6; D gene: NA; V gene: TRBV21-1; CDR3 DNA: TGTGCCAGCAGCAGGGACAGGAGTAGCTCTGGGGCCAACGTCCTGACTTTC; CDR3 protein: CASSRDRSSSGANVLTF
J gene: TRBJ1-1; D gene: NA; V gene: TRBV4-3; CDR3 DNA: TGCGCCAGCAGCCAAGGGGCTATTCGGACACCGATGAACACTGAAGCTTTCTTT; CDR3 protein: CASSQGAIRTPMNTEAFF
J gene: TRBJ2-3; D gene: NA; V gene: TRBV25-1; CDR3 DNA: TGTGCCAGCAGAGACTACAGGGATGAGACAGATACGCAGTATTTT; CDR3 protein: CASRDYRDETDTQYF
J gene: TRBJ1-1; D gene: NA; V gene: TRBV6-1; CDR3 DNA: TGTGCCAGCAGTGAGGGCGGCGACGCGAACACTGAAGCTTTCTTT; CDR3 protein: CASSEGGDANTEAFF
J gene: TRBJ2-2; D gene: TRBD2; V gene: TRBV5-6; CDR3 DNA: TGTGCCAGCAGCTGGGTGCTATTAGCGGGAGACCACACCGGGGAGCTGTTTTTT; CDR3 protein: CASSWVLLAGDHTGELFF
J gene: TRBJ2-7; D gene: TRBD1; V gene: TRBV5-5; CDR3 DNA: TGTGCCAGCAGCCGCACCGGGACAGGGCCCCACGAGCAGTACTTC; CDR3 protein: CASSRTGTGPHEQYF
J gene: TRBJ2-7; D gene: NA; V gene: TRBV6-5; CDR3 DNA: TGTGCCAGCAGTTACTCGATCGTGAGCGCGACGTACGAGCAGTACTTC; CDR3 protein: CASSYSIVSATYEQYF
J gene: TRBJ1-1; D gene: TRBD1; V gene: TRBV5-4; CDR3 DNA: TGTGCCAGCAGCTTGGCCGGACAGGGAGTTAGGAACACTGAAGCTTTCTTT; CDR3 protein: CASSLAGQGVRNTEAFF
J gene: TRBJ2-7; D gene: NA; V gene: TRBV7-6; CDR3 DNA: TGTGCCAGCAGCTTAGCGGCAGGGGGGGCCTACGAGCAGTACTTC; CDR3 protein: CASSLAAGGAYEQYF